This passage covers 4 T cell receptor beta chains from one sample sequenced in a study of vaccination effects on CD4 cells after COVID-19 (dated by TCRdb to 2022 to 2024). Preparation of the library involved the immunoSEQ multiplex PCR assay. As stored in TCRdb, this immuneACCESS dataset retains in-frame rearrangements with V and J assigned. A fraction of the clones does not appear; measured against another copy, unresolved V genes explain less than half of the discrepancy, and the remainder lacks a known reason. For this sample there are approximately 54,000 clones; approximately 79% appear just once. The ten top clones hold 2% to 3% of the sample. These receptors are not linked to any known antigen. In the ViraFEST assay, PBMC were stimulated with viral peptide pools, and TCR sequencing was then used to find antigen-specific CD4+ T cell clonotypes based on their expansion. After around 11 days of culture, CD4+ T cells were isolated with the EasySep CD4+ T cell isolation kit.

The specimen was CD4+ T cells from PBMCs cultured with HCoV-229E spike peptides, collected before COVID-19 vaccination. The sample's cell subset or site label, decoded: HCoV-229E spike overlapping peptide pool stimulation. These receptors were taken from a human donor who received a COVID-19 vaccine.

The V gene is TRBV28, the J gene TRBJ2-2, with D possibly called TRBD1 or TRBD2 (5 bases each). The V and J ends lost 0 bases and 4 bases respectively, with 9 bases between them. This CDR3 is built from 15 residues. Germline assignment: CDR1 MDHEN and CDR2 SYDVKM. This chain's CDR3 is CASSLWGDSTGELFF. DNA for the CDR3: TGTGCCAGCAGTTTATGGGGGGATAGCACCGGGGAGCTGTTTTTT.

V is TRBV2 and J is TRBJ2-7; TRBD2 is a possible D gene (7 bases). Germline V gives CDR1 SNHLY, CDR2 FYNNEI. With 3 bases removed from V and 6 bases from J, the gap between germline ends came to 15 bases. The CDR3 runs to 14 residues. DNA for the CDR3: TGTGCCAGCAGTGAGCTCGGGGGGCTCGCCGAGCAGTACGTC. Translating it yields CASSELGGLAEQYV.

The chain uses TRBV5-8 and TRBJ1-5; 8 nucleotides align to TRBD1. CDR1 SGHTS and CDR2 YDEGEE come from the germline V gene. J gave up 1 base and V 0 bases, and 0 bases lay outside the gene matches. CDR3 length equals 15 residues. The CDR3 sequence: CASSLGQGSNQPQHF. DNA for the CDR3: TGTGCCAGCAGCTTGGGACAGGGGAGCAATCAGCCCCAGCATTTT.

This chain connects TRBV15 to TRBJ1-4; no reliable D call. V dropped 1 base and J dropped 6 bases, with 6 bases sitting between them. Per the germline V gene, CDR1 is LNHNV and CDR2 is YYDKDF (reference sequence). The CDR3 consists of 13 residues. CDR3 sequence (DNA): TGTGCCACCAGCAGAGGGCCCGATGAAAAACTGTTTTTT. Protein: CATSRGPDEKLFF.